This T cell receptor beta chain emerged from a study of blood T cell repertoires in COVID-19 (dated by TCRdb to 2020 to 2021). The study in broad terms: Samples from collaborators originated in the United States, Italy and Spain and spanned both the acute and convalescent phases of COVID-19. The samples were drawn from two sources: the first 160 participants of the ongoing ImmuneRACE study, and over 1,000 subjects contributed by 6 global collaborators. The material from the prospective study consisted of cDNA or gDNA derived from T cells, B-cell-depleted T cells, or PBMCs. Where available, HLA class I and class II types were obtained from metadata supplied by the sample provider rather than from assay-based typing. Deeply sampled blood TCRbeta repertoires from subjects exposed to, actively infected with, or recovered from COVID-19 were included in the dataset. Sample metadata almost always included a de-identified subject ID, COVID-19 status, age in years and sex. The repertoires were released in a freely available public database intended as a resource for research on the immune response to SARS-CoV-2. Overall results and qualifications from the work: The quantity of clinical and demographic metadata differed by source and by participant and was supplied without curation.

TCRbeta CDR3 regions were amplified from genomic DNA by means of the immunoSEQ Assay, a bias-controlled multiplex PCR. Per the authors' processing: Nucleated cell counts per sample were estimated from amplification of reference gene primers within the assay. To quantify the absolute abundance of each unique TCRbeta CDR3 rearrangement, sequence reads were collapsed and filtered. For each sample, productive Simpson clonality was calculated as the square root of Simpson's diversity index over productive rearrangements. In TCRdb, the immuneACCESS table is reduced to in-frame sequences with V and J assigned. These tables do not hold every clone; where another copy was compared, an unresolved V gene accounts for under half, and the others remain unexplained. V, J and clone size are those of that table, while D and trimming were read from the DNA. In this sample the table shows 50,000 to 55,000 clones, approximately 83% of which occur a single time. The ten largest clonotypes hold more than 9% of the sample.

This clone has just one count. What antigen it recognizes has not been identified. No per-base quality is available; no much larger clone lies one base away. CDR1 and CDR2, looked up from the germline V gene, are MNHNS and SASEGT. Inclusive of the bounding cysteine and phenylalanine, the CDR3 is 14 residues long. The CDR3 DNA has 42 bases and is translated from base 1. V drops 1 base and J drops 7 bases, leaving 11 bases in between. At one collaborating source in Seattle, patients were enrolled during active infection and were followed longitudinally through the course of disease. Collaborating institutions collected whole blood in K2EDTA tubes following their own protocols. Collaborator samples were shipped for TCRbeta analysis as frozen whole blood, isolated PBMCs, or DNA extracted from either sample type.

This clonotype was sampled from a man aged 80 or over with COVID-19, enrolled during active disease. Sequencing used peripheral blood. This sequence uses TRBV6-1 and TRBJ1-5, with no confidently assigned D gene. The sequenced DNA is TGTGCCAGCAGTGAAGTTGAGGTAGGCCAGCCCCAGCATTTT. This codes for CASSEVEVGQPQHF.